This section outlines one T cell receptor (beta chain) sequence together with its context. The antigen is not known. Sampling times: baseline, cycle 4 day 1, cycle 7 day 1. Between the trimmed V and J ends, which lost 4 bases and 7 bases, there was a span of 11 bases. Germline V CDR1 and CDR2: SGHDN, FVKESK. This CDR3 spans 14 amino acids. Assay: immunoSEQ multiplex PCR; the TCRdb copy retains only in-frame clones and omits some. This table holds tens of thousands of clones, about 76% found once. This entry belongs to a study of OX40 agonist ivuxolimab in advanced cancers. Study-level background: The treatment was a fully human IgG2 OX40 agonist, ivuxolimab. Dose-escalation subjects each had hepatocellular carcinoma, melanoma, renal cell or head and neck cancer.

Study-level points and caveats: On average, CD8+ T cells showed a greater number of expanded clones than CD4+.

The chain combines TRBV14 with TRBJ1-6; no definite D call. Sequencing used CD4+ or CD8+ T cells sorted from blood, obtained in a trial of the OX40 agonist ivuxolimab. The receptor's source is an adult with an advanced solid tumor such as melanoma, head and neck, liver or kidney cancer. The CDR3: CASSRTRANSPLHF. For the CDR3, the DNA is TGTGCCAGCAGCCGTACGAGGGCCAATTCACCCCTCCACTTT.